One TCR beta chain is described in this entry. The antigen remains unidentified. A read error may produce the germline difference seen at one junction end. With random hexamers, reverse transcription was performed on roughly 0.45 to 1 ug of RNA. Amplification of TCR beta CDR3 was carried out by immunoSEQ multiplex PCR, which covered 54 Vbeta and 13 Jbeta segments. A single record per CDR3 protein comes from TCRdb applying MiXCR to the immunoSEQ multiplex PCR reads. The table includes about 130,000 distinct CDR3 sequences, approximately 79% detected once. There are 13 residues in the CDR3. These data come from a study of CD8 T cells in Susac syndrome. The authors sequenced TCR beta from blood CD8+ and CD4+ T cells. Bulk CD8+ and CD4+ cells came from magnetic negative isolation; CD8+ TEMRA by FACS. Study conclusions and caveats: The study's TCR sequencing and HLA analysis drew on a certain number of individuals. That number was acknowledged as relatively small.

The sequencing sample was made of CD8+ T cells from PBMCs. The receptor was isolated from a human donor with multiple sclerosis. This chain connects TRBV12-3 or TRBV12-4 to TRBJ2-5, with 7 bases lining up with TRBD1. CDR3 residues: CASSLDREETQYF. The CDR3 nucleotides are TGTGCTAGCAGCTTAGACAGGGAAGAGACCCAGTACTTC.